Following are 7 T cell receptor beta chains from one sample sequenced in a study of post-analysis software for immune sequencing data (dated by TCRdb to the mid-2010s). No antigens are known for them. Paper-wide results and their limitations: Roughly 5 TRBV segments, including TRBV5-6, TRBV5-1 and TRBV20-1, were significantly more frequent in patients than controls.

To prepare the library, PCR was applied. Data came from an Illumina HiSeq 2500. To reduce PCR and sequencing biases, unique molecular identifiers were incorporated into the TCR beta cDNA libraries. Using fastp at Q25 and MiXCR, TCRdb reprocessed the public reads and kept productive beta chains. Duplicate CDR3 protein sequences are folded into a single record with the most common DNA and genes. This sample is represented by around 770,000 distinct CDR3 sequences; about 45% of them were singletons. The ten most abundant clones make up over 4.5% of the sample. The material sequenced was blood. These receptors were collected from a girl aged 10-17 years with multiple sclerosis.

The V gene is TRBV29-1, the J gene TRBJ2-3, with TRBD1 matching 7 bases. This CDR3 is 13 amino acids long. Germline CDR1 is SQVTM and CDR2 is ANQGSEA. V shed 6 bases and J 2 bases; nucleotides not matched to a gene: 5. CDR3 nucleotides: TGCAGCGTCCGGACAGGCCTCACAGATACGCAGTATTTT. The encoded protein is CSVRTGLTDTQYF.

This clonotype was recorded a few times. CDR3 bases: TGTGCCAGCACTGGGGGGTGGACGTACAGAAGCCCGTACGAGCAGTACTTC. It is translated as CASTGGWTYRSPYEQYF. This rearrangement joins TRBV6-1 to TRBJ2-7; maybe TRBD2 (6 bases). CDR3 length equals 17 residues. Trimming cost V 7 bases and J 4 bases, with 26 bases left between them. Germline CDR1 MNHNS, CDR2 SASEGT.

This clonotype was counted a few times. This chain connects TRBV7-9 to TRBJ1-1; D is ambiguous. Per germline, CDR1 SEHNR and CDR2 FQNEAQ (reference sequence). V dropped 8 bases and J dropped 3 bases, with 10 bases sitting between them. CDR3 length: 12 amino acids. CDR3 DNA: TGTGCCAGCTCACCAAGGGACACTGAAGCTTTCTTT. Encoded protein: CASSPRDTEAFF.

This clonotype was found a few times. CDR3 sequence: CAWSSGRRKNTDTQYF. The CDR3 DNA reads TGTGCCTGGAGTTCTGGCCGACGAAAAAACACAGATACGCAGTATTTT. The V call is TRBV30, the J call TRBJ2-3; D is uncertain. The CDR3 is 16 amino acids. With 2 bases removed from V and 2 bases from J, the gap between germline ends came to 17 bases. Germline assignment: CDR1 GTSNPN and CDR2 SVGIG (reference sequence).

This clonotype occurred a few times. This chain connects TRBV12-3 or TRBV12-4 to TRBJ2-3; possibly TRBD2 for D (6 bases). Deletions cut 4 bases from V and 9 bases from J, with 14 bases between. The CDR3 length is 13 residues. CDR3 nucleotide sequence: TGTGCCAGCAGTTCCGCCGTTCGGGGGACGCAGTATTTT. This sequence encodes CASSSAVRGTQYF.

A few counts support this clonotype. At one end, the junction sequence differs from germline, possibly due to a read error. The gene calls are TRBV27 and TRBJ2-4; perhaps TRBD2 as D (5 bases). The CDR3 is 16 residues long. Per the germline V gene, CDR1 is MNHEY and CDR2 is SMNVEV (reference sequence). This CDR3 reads CASSSGNGLAKNIQYF. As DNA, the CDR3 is TGTGCCAGCAGTTCGGGAAACGGTCTAGCCAAGAACATTCAGTACTTC.

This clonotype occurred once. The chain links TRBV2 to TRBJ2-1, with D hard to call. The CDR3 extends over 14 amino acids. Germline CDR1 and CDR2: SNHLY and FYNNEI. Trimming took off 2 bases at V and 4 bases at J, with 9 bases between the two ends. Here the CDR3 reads CASSELGLYNEQFF. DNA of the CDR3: TGTGCCAGCAGTGAACTGGGGTTATACAATGAGCAGTTCTTC.